What follows are 7 T cell receptor beta chains derived from one specimen sequenced in a study of blood T cell repertoires in COVID-19. The assay was immunoSEQ multiplex PCR, and TCRdb's table has in-frame clones only and misses some. Among about 230,000 clones listed, almost 90% were seen once. Sequencing was done on a sample of peripheral blood. The receptors were gathered from a woman aged 55-70 years with acute or convalescent COVID-19.

The rearrangement links TRBV30 to TRBJ1-3; no reliable D call. The CDR3 extends over 12 amino acids. V dropped 0 bases and J dropped 7 bases, with 7 bases sitting between them. Germline V gene lookup returns CDR1 GTSNPN and CDR2 SVGIG (reference sequence). The CDR3 sequence: CAWSVGGNTIYF. The CDR3 DNA is TGTGCCTGGAGTGTAGGAGGGAACACCATATATTTT.

The rearrangement joins TRBV29-1 to TRBJ1-5; the match to TRBD1 covers 10 bases. The germline V gene encodes CDR1 SQVTM and CDR2 ANQGSEA. CDR3 size: 15 residues. With V trimmed by 3 bases and J by 5 bases, 7 bases remained unmatched. The CDR3 spells CSVDLGTGVDQPQHF. In DNA, the CDR3 is TGCAGCGTTGACTTAGGGACAGGGGTGGATCAGCCCCAGCATTTT.

CDR3 in DNA: TGTGCCAGTAGCGGGATTTCTATGGGCCTAACTGGAAACACCATATATTTT. This translates into CASSGISMGLTGNTIYF. J is TRBJ1-3 and V is TRBV19; D is unresolved. The CDR3 contains 17 residues. Deletions cut 6 bases from V and 2 bases from J, with 20 bases between. Germline assignment: CDR1 LNHDA and CDR2 SQIVND (reference sequence).

The chain employs TRBV12-3 or TRBV12-4 and TRBJ2-6; unclear D gene. This CDR3 has 13 residues. V lost 8 bases and J 0 bases, leaving 5 bases between the germline ends. The CDR3 protein is CASGRSGANVLTF. In DNA form, the CDR3 reads TGTGCCAGCGGCCGCTCTGGGGCCAACGTCCTGACTTTC.

This chain links TRBV10-1 with TRBJ1-6, with a tentative D call TRBD1 (6 bases). This CDR3 is 15 amino acids long. Per germline, CDR1 WNHNN and CDR2 SYGVQD (reference sequence). The ends were cut back, 0 bases at V and 3 bases at J, with 6 bases in the middle. CDR3 in DNA: TGCGCCAGCAGTGAGTCCAGGGGCTATAATTCACCCCTCCACTTT. Its protein product is CASSESRGYNSPLHF.

This clone was seen more than once but under ten times. V usage is TRBV12-3 or TRBV12-4 and J usage is TRBJ1-1; D ambiguous. Trimming took 2 bases from V and 3 from J, leaving 7 bases between them. The CDR3 has 13 amino acids. The CDR3 reads CASSLFQYTEAFF. As DNA, the CDR3 is TGTGCCAGCAGTTTATTCCAGTACACTGAAGCTTTCTTT.

The chain is built from TRBV25-1 and TRBJ2-1; TRBD2 matches 13 bases. This CDR3 contains 15 residues. Trimming took 5 bases from V and 5 from J; bases not matched to a gene: 3. Germline V gene sequence: CDR1 MGHDK, CDR2 SYGVNS. Here the CDR3 reads CASSHTSGGDNEQFF. DNA of the CDR3: TGTGCCAGCAGTCACACTAGCGGGGGGGACAATGAGCAGTTCTTC.